Presented here are 7 T cell receptor beta chains from one specimen sequenced in a study of identical twins. One entry per CDR3 protein results from TCRdb running MiXCR on the 5' RACE reads. The sample yields 1.5 million to 2 million distinct CDR3 sequences, roughly a third seen once. Sequences were obtained from cord blood. These receptors were obtained from a newborn girl in good health.

The J gene is TRBJ2-5, the V gene TRBV9; D is unresolved. This CDR3 region has 16 residues. From germline, CDR1 is SGDLS and CDR2 YYNGEE. The V end was cut by 0 bases, the J end by 5 bases, with 17 bases between. CDR3 amino acids: CASSVGACTRDETQYF. For the CDR3, the DNA is TGTGCCAGCAGCGTAGGCGCTTGCACCCGTGACGAGACCCAGTACTTC.

The chain employs TRBV6-4 and TRBJ1-5, with 10 bases aligning to TRBD1. The V gene's germline CDR1 is MRHNA and CDR2 SNTAGT. Trimming at V came to 4 bases and at J to 5 bases, leaving 5 bases not matched to a gene. The CDR3 loop spans 15 amino acids. CDR3 sequence reads: CASSASGTGDQPQHF. DNA for the CDR3: TGTGCCAGCAGTGCCAGCGGGACAGGGGATCAGCCCCAGCATTTT.

This clonotype occurred a few times. V and J are TRBV27 and TRBJ1-2, with 10 bases fitting TRBD1. The CDR3 spans 14 residues. Trimming at V came to 4 bases and at J to 6 bases, leaving 5 bases not matched to a gene. Germline-derived CDR1 and CDR2 are MNHEY and SMNVEV (reference sequence). The DNA for the CDR3 is TGTGCCAGCAGTTGGGACAGGGGAATCGATGGCTACACCTTC. This codes for CASSWDRGIDGYTF.

The rearrangement joins TRBV12-3 or TRBV12-4 to TRBJ2-2, with TRBD2 matching 9 bases. The CDR3 has 14 amino acids. With V trimmed by 3 bases and J by 5 bases, 1 base remained unmatched. CDR3 sequence (DNA): TGTGCCAGCAGTTTTGCGGGGGGGACCGGGGAGCTGTTTTTT. Protein sequence: CASSFAGGTGELFF.

This clonotype has more than one count but fewer than ten. The gene calls are TRBV18 and TRBJ2-5; D is undetermined. The CDR3 runs 14 residues. Trimming removed 1 base from V and 0 bases from J, with 6 bases in between. Germline V gene data show CDR1 as KGHSH and CDR2 as LQKENI. The CDR3 sequence is CASSPQADQETQYF. CDR3 in DNA: TGTGCCAGCTCACCACAGGCAGACCAAGAGACCCAGTACTTC.

This clonotype was detected only a few times. The chain joins TRBV6-1 to TRBJ1-5; 7 bases match TRBD1. The germline V gene encodes CDR1 MNHNS and CDR2 SASEGT. The CDR3 consists of 14 residues. The V and J ends lost 8 bases and 7 bases, in that order; junction bases with no gene match: 11. The CDR3 is CASRQGELRQPQHF. The CDR3, as DNA: TGTGCCAGCCGACAGGGTGAATTGAGGCAGCCCCAGCATTTT.

The chain is built from TRBV7-2 and TRBJ2-3; 11 nucleotides agree with TRBD2. The germline V gene encodes CDR1 SGHTA and CDR2 FQGNSA. The CDR3 spans 16 residues. V trimming: 2 bases; J trimming: 5 bases; junction bases outside the gene matches: 6. CDR3: CASSLIAGGPIDTQYF. The CDR3 DNA reads as TGTGCCAGCAGCTTAATAGCGGGGGGGCCAATAGATACGCAGTATTTT. Full variable domain (remainder filled in from reference TRBV7-2 and TRBJ2-3): GAGVSQSPSNKVTEKGKDVELRCDPISGHTALYWYRQSLGQGLEFLIYFQGNSAPDKSGLPSDRFSAERTGGSVSTLTIQRTQQEDSAVYLCASSLIAGGPIDTQYFGPGTRLTVL.